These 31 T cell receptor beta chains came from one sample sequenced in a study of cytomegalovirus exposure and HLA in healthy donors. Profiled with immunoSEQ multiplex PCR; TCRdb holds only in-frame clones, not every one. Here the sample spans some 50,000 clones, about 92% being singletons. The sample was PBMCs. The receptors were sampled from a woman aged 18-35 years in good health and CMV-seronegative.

The CDR3 coding sequence is TGTGCCAGCAGCTCTGATACAGGAAGTCGGACTGAAGCTTTCTTT. Amino acid sequence: CASSSDTGSRTEAFF. The rearrangement links TRBV7-8 to TRBJ1-1; tentative D call: TRBD1 (5 bases). V was cut by 4 bases and J by 5 bases, with 17 bases left in between. Germline V gene data show CDR1 as SGHVS and CDR2 as FQNEAQ. This CDR3 has 15 amino acids.

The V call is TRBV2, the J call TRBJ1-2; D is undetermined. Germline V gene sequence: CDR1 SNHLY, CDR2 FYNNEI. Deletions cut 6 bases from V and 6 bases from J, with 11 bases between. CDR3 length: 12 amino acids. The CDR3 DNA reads TGTGCCAGCAGCCGGGGTACGGATGGCTACACCTTC. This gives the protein CASSRGTDGYTF.

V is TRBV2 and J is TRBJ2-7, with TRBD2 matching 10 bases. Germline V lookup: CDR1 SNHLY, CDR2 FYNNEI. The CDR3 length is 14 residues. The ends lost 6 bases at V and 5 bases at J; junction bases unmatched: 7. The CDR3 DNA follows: TGTGCCAGCAGACCGAGCGGGGGGGTGGACGAGCAGTACTTC. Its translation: CASRPSGGVDEQYF.

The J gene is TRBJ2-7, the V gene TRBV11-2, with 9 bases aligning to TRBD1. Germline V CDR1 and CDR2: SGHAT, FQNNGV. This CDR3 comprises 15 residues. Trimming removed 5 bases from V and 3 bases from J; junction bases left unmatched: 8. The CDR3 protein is CASSQGTGTFYEQYV. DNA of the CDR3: TGTGCCAGCAGCCAGGGGACAGGGACTTTCTACGAGCAGTACGTC.

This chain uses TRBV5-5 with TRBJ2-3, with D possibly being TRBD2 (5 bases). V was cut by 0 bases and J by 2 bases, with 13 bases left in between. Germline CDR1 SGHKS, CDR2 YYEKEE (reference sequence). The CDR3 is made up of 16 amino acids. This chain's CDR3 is CASSLDGRATTDTQYF. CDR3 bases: TGTGCCAGCAGCTTGGACGGGCGGGCTACCACAGATACGCAGTATTTT.

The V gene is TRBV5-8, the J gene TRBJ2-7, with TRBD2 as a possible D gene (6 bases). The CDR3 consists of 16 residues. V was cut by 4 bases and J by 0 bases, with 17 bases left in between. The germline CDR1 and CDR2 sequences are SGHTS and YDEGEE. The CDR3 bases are TGTGCCAGCAGCCTAAGCCCGGGACTGGGCTCCTACGAGCAGTACGTC. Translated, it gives CASSLSPGLGSYEQYV.

The CDR3 region is CANLGDYSYEQYV. Written as DNA, the CDR3 is TGTGCCAACCTAGGGGACTACTCCTACGAGCAGTACGTC. The chain is built from TRBV2 and TRBJ2-7, with TRBD2 matching 7 bases. Germline loops: CDR1 SNHLY, CDR2 FYNNEI. V was clipped by 10 bases and J by 0 bases; unmatched bases: 6. The CDR3 runs 13 residues.

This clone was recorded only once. DNA of the CDR3: TGTGCCAGCAGTTTTAGCGGGGAAACTAGCACAGATACGCAGTATTTT. As protein: CASSFSGETSTDTQYF. The chain uses TRBV13 and TRBJ2-3; TRBD2 agrees at 8 bases. Germline-derived CDR1 and CDR2 are PRHDT and FYEKMQ (reference sequence). The ends lost 6 bases at V and 0 bases at J; junction bases unmatched: 8. The CDR3 spans 16 residues.

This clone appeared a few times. CDR3 sequence (DNA): TGTGCCATCTTGGACACCATTAACTATGGCTACACCTTC. This translates into CAILDTINYGYTF. The rearrangement joins TRBV6-1 to TRBJ1-2, with TRBD1 as a possible D gene (5 bases). The CDR3 runs to 13 residues. V lost 10 bases, J lost 1 base, and 13 bases lay in between. In germline, CDR1 is MNHNS, CDR2 SASEGT.

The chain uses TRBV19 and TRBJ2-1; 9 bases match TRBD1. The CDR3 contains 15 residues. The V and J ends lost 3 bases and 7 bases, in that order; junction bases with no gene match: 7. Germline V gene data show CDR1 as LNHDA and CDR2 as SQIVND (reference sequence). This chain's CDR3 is CASSIPGTGLNEQFF. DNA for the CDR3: TGTGCCAGTAGTATCCCCGGGACAGGGTTAAATGAGCAGTTCTTC.

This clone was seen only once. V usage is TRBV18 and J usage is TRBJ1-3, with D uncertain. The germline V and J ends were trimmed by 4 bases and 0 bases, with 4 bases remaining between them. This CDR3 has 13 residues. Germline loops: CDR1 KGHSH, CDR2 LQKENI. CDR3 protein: CASSHNSGNTIYF. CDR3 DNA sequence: TGTGCCAGCTCACACAACTCTGGAAACACCATATATTTT.

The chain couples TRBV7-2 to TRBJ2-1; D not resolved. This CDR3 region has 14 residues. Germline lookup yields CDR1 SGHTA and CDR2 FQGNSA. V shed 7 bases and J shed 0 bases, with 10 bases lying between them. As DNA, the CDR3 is TGTGCCAGCACCTCACTGAACTCCTACAATGAGCAGTTCTTC. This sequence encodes CASTSLNSYNEQFF.

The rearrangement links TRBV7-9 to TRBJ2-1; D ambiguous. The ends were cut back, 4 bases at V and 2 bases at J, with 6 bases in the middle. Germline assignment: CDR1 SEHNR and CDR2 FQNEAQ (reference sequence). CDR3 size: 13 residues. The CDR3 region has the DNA TGTGCCAGCAGCTCCCCTCCCTACAATGAGCAGTTCTTC. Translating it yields CASSSPPYNEQFF.

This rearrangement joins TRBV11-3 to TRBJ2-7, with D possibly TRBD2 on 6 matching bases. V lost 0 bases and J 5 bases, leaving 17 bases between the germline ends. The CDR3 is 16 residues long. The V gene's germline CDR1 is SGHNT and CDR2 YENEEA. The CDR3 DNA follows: TGTGCCAGCAGCTTAGAAATCCGGGAGATACCCCACGAGCAGTACGTC. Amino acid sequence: CASSLEIREIPHEQYV.

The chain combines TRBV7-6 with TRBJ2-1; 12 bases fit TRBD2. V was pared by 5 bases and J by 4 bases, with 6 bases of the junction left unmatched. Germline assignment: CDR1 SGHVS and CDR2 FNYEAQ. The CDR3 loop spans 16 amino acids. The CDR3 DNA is TGTGCCAGCAGCCGAACACTAGCGGGAGGATACAATGAGCAGTTCTTC. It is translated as CASSRTLAGGYNEQFF.

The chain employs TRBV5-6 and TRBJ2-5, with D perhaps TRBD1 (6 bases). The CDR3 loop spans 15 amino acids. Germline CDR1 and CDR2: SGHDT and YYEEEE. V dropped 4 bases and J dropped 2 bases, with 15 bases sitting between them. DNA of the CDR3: TGTGCCAGCAGCGGCACGGCCAGGGGTCAAGAGACCCAGTACTTC. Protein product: CASSGTARGQETQYF.

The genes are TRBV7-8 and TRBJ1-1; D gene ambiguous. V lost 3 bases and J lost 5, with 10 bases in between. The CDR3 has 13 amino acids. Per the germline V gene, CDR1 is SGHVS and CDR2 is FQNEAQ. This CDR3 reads CASSFGRQTEAFF. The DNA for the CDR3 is TGTGCCAGCAGCTTTGGGAGGCAGACTGAAGCTTTCTTT. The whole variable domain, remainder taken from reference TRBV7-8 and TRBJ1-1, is GAGVSQSPRYKVAKRGQDVALRCDPISGHVSLFWYQQALGQGPEFLTYFQNEAQLDKSGLPSDRFFAERPEGSVSTLKIQRTQQEDSAVYLCASSFGRQTEAFFGQGTRLTVV.

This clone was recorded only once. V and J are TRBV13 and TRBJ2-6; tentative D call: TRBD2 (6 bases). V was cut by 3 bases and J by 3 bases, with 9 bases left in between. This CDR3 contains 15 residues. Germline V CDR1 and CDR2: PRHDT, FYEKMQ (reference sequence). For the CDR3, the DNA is TGTGCCAGCAGCTTCTGGGGGGATGGGGCCAACGTCCTGACTTTC. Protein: CASSFWGDGANVLTF.

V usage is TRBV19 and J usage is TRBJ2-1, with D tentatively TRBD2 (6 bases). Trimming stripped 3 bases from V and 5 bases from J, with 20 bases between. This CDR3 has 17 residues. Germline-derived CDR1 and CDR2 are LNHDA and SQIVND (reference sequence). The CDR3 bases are TGTGCCAGTAGTATCTTTTTGGTGGGGGACTTCCACAATGAGCAGTTCTTC. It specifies CASSIFLVGDFHNEQFF.

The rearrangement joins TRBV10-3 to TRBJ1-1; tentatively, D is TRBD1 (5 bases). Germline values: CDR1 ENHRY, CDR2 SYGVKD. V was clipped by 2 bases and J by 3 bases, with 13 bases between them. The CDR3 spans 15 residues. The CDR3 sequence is CAISETPRVHTEAFF. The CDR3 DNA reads TGTGCCATCAGTGAGACACCCAGGGTTCACACTGAAGCTTTCTTT.

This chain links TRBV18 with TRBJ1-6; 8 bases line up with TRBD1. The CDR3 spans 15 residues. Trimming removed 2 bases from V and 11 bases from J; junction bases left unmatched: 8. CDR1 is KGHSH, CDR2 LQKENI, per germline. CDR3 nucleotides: TGTGCCAGCTCACCATCTGGACAGGGTCAGACACCCCTCCACTTT. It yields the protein CASSPSGQGQTPLHF.

In nucleotides, the CDR3 is TGTGCCAGCAGCCTACTAGCGGGAGCTTCGGATGAGCAGTTCTTC. It specifies CASSLLAGASDEQFF. This sequence joins TRBV7-2 and TRBJ2-1, with 11 bases identical to TRBD2. Germline CDR1 SGHTA, CDR2 FQGNSA. V trimming: 5 bases; J trimming: 8 bases; junction bases outside the gene matches: 8. The CDR3 runs to 15 residues.

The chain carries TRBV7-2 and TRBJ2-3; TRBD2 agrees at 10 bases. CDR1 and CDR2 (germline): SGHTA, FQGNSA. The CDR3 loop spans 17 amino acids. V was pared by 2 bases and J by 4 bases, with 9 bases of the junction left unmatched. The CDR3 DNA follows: TGTGCCAGCAGCTTATCTAGCGGGAGAAGAATTGCAGATACGCAGTATTTT. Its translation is CASSLSSGRRIADTQYF.

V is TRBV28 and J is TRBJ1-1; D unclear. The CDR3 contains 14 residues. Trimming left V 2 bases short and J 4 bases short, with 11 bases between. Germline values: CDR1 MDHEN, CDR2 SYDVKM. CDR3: CASSLVSGSTEAFF. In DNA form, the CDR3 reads TGTGCCAGCAGTTTAGTTTCGGGAAGCACTGAAGCTTTCTTT. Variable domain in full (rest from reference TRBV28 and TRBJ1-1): DVKVTQSSRYLVKRTGEKVFLECVQDMDHENMFWYRQDPGLGLRLIYFSYDVKMKEKGDIPEGYSVSREKKERFSLILESASTNQTSMYLCASSLVSGSTEAFFGQGTRLTVV.

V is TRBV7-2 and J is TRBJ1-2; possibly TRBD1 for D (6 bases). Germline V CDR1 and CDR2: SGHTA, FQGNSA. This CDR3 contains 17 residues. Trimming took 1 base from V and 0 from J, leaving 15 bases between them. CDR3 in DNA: TGTGCCAGCAGCTTAGTTTGGGGGCGACGATCTAACTATGGCTACACCTTC. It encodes CASSLVWGRRSNYGYTF. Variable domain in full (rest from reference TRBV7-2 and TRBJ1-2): GAGVSQSPSNKVTEKGKDVELRCDPISGHTALYWYRQSLGQGLEFLIYFQGNSAPDKSGLPSDRFSAERTGGSVSTLTIQRTQQEDSAVYLCASSLVWGRRSNYGYTFGSGTRLTVV.

The CDR3 DNA reads TGTGCCAGTAGTATCTCGGGACAGGGTCAAGAGACCCAGTACTTC. It is translated as CASSISGQGQETQYF. V gene TRBV19 combines with J gene TRBJ2-5, with 9 bases matching TRBD1. Germline loops: CDR1 LNHDA, CDR2 SQIVND (reference sequence). CDR3 length: 15 amino acids. V lost 3 bases, J lost 2 bases, and 4 bases stayed unmatched. Complete variable domain (other parts from reference TRBV19 and TRBJ2-5): DGGITQSPKYLFRKEGQNVTLSCEQNLNHDAMYWYRQDPGQGLRLIYYSQIVNDFQKGDIAEGYSVSREKKESFPLTVTSAQKNPTAFYLCASSISGQGQETQYFGPGTRLLVL.

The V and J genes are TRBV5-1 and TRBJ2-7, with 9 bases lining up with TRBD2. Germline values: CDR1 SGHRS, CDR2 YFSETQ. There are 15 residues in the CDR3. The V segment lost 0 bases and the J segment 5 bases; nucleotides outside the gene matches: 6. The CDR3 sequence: CASSLALAGRNEQYF. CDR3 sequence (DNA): TGCGCCAGCAGCTTGGCCCTAGCGGGGAGGAACGAGCAGTACTTC.

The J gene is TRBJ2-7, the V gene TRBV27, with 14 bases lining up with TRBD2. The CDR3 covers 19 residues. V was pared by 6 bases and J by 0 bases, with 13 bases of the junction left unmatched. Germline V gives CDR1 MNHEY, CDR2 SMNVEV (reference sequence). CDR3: CASRPRGLAGVGDSYEQYV. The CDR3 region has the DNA TGTGCCAGCAGGCCACGGGGACTAGCGGGAGTGGGGGACTCCTACGAGCAGTACGTC.

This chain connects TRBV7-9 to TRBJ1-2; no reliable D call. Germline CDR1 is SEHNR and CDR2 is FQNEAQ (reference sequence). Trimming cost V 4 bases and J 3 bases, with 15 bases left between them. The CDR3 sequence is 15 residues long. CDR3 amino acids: CASSSHPGSHYGYTF. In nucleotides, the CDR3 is TGTGCCAGCAGCTCCCACCCGGGGAGCCACTATGGCTACACCTTC.

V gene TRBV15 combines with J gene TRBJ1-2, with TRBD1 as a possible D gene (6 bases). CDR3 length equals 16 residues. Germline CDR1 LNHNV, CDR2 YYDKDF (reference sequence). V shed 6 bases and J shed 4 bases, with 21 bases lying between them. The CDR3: CATRGPIQGSGYGYTF. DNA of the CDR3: TGTGCCACCAGGGGGCCGATACAGGGATCGGGCTATGGCTACACCTTC.

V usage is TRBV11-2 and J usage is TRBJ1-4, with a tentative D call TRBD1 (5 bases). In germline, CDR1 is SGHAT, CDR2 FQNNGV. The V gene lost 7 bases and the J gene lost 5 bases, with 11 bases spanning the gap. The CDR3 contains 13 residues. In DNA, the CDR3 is TGTGCCAGCAACCCAGACAGAAATGAAAAACTGTTTTTT. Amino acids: CASNPDRNEKLFF.